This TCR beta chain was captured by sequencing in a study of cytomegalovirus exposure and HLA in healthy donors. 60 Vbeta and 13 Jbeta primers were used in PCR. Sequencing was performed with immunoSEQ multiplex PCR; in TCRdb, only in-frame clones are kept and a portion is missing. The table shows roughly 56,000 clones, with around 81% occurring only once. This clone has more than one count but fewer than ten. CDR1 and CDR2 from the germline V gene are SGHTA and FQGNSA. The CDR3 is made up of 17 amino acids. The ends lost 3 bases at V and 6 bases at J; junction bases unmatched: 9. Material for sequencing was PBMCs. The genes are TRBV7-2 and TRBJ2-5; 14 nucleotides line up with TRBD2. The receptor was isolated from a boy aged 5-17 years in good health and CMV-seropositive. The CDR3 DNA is TGTGCCAGCAGCTTTGAGGTGGGACTAGCGGGGGTCAAGACCCAGTACTTC. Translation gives CASSFEVGLAGVKTQYF.